This T cell receptor (beta chain) came from a study of cytomegalovirus exposure and HLA in healthy donors. CDR3 length equals 15 residues. Germline lookup yields CDR1 SGHRS and CDR2 YFSETQ. Trimming cost V 3 bases and J 5 bases; bases outside gene matches: 6. 60 Vbeta and 13 Jbeta primers were used in PCR. The data were produced by immunoSEQ multiplex PCR, yet TCRdb's version contains in-frame clones alone and is incomplete. This sample has about 140,000 clones; roughly 62% occur once, and the top ten carry less than 2%. Sequences were obtained from PBMCs. The sequence was obtained from a male donor in good health and CMV-seronegative. The chain uses TRBV5-1 and TRBJ2-3; 10 bases match TRBD2. DNA for the CDR3: TGCGCCAGCAGCTGGAGCGGGGGGGCTGTAGATACGCAGTATTTT. As protein: CASSWSGGAVDTQYF.